This TCR beta chain was sequenced during a study of quantifying T cell responses using KT2 cells. Overall study context: cDNA was made from DNase-treated RNA using alpha and beta constant primers. Study-wide results and limits: At about one KT2 cell per 100,000 PBMC, KT2 sequences were still detected.

The ends were cut back, 0 bases at V and 1 base at J, with 3 bases in the middle. The CDR3 has 14 amino acids. Looked up from germline, CDR1 is PRHDT and CDR2 is FYEKMQ (reference sequence). The sample is PBMC spiked with counted cells of clone KT2. Fixed numbers of PBMC received varying amounts of KT2 cells. Remarks on this clonotype: Its antigen is unknown.

An oligo carrying a UMI was ligated to the cDNA 3' end. An equimolar mix of RC1.1 and RC1.2 primed the beta chain across TRBC1 and TRBC2. Separate processing of TCR alpha and beta chains began at the second PCR. TCRdb itself ran the UMI-ligation and nested PCR reads through MiXCR, one entry per CDR3 protein. The sample consists of fewer than 50,000 distinct CDR3 sequences, 11% of them appearing once. The J gene is TRBJ2-2, the V gene TRBV13, with D unresolved. This TCR was sampled from a human donor. The source material was PBMCs spiked with cells of the T cell clone KT2. The CDR3 sequence: CASSLGENTGELFF. In nucleotides, the CDR3 is TGTGCCAGCAGCTTAGGGGAGAACACCGGGGAGCTGTTTTTT.